The present T cell receptor beta chain was sequenced within a study of ipilimumab plus nivolumab after autologous stem cell transplantation. Libraries were prepared by immunoSEQ multiplex PCR; TCRdb keeps only in-frame clonotypes and omits some of them. This table holds around 84,000 clones, approximately 86% found once. Germline V gives CDR1 LNHDA, CDR2 SQIVND (reference sequence). V lost 4 bases, J lost 8 bases, and 10 bases stayed unmatched. The CDR3 covers 15 residues. This sequence joins TRBV19 and TRBJ1-4; 7 bases align to TRBD1. The sample consisted of PBMCs, taken in a trial of ipilimumab plus nivolumab as post-transplant consolidation. This sequence originates from a male donor with diffuse large B-cell lymphoma. The CDR3 nucleotides are TGTGCCAGTAGTACACCGACAGGGTTCCGAGAAAAACTGTTTTTT. It encodes CASSTPTGFREKLFF.